Sequencing of this T cell receptor beta chain was carried out in a study of T cell clusters in autoimmune cytopenias. CDR3 length: 15 residues. Germline V gene data show CDR1 as MRHNA and CDR2 as SNTAGT. One tube held mixed TRB-A and TRB-B primer pools for touch-down PCR. For each CDR3 protein, TCRdb gives one entry from its re-call of the multiplex PCR reads, without DNA. This table holds some 6,000 distinct CDR3 sequences. TRB was amplified from about 270 ng of peripheral blood genomic DNA per sample. These same records also appear under a second study, on T cell repertoires in aging, cancer and after chemotherapy. According to that study: Healthy donor repertoires were recorded over several months to years and showed clear clonal overlap.

The TCR comes from a human donor in good health. The sample consisted of peripheral blood. The V call is TRBV6-4, the J call TRBJ2-1; TCRdb gives TRBD2 as the D gene, but with no DNA this cannot be confirmed. CDR3 protein: CASSVTSGGGDEQFF.